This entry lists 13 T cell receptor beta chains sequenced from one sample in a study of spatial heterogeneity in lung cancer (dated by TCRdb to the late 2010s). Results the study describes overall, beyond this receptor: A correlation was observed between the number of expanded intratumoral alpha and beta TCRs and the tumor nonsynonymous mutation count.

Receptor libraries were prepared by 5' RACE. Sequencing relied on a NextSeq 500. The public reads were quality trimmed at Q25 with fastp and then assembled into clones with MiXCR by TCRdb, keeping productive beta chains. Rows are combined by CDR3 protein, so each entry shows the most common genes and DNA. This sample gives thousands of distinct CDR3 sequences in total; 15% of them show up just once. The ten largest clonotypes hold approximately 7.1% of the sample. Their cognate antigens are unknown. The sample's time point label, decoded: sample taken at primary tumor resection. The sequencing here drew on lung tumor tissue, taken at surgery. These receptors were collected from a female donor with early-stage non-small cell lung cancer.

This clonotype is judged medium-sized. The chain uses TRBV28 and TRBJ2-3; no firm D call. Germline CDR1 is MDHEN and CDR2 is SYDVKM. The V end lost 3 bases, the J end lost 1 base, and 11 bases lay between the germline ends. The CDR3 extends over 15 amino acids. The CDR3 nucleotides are TGTGCCAGCAGTTTTATTGCAGCCCGCACAGATACGCAGTATTTT. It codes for CASSFIAARTDTQYF.

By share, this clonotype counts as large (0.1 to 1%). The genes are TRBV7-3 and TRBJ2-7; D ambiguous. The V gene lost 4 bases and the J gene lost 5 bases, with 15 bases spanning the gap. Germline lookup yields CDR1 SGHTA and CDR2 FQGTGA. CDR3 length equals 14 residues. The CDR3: CASSSDGPLDEQYF. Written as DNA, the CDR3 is TGTGCCAGCAGCTCGGACGGCCCGCTTGACGAGCAGTACTTC.

CDR3 bases: TGTGCCACCTCAATCCTTCGGTCCAGAAATCAGCCCCAGCATTTT. This codes for CATSILRSRNQPQHF. The chain links TRBV6-2 or TRBV6-3 to TRBJ1-5; D uncertain. This CDR3 comprises 15 residues. Trimming took off 10 bases at V and 4 bases at J, with 20 bases between the two ends. CDR1 and CDR2 from the germline V gene are MNHEY and SVGEGT.

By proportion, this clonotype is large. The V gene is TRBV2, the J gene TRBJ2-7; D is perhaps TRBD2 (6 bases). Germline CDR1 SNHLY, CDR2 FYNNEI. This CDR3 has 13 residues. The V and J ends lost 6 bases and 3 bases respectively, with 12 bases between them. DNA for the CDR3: TGTGCCAGCAGATCAGGGACTGGCTACGAGCAGTACTTC. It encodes CASRSGTGYEQYF.

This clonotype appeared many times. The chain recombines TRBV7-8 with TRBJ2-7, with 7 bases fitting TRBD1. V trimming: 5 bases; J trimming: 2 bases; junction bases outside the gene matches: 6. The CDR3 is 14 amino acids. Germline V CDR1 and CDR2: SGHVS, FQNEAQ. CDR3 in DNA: TGTGCCAGCAGCCGAAACAGGGGTGCCTACGAGCAGTACTTC. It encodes CASSRNRGAYEQYF.

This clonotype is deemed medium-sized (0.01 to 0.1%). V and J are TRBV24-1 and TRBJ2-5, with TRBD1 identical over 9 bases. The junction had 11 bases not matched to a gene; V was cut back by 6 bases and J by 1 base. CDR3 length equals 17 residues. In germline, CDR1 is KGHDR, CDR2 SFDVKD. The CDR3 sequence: CATSNSGTGNSQETQYF. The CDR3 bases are TGTGCCACCAGTAATTCGGGGACAGGGAATAGCCAAGAGACCCAGTACTTC.

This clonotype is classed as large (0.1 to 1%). Written as DNA, the CDR3 is TGTGCCAGCAGCCCCCGGAGGACAGGGGCTTCTGAAGCTTTCTTT. It yields the protein CASSPRRTGASEAFF. The chain combines TRBV27 with TRBJ1-1; 9 nucleotides align to TRBD1. Unmatched junction bases numbered 11, after V lost 6 bases and J lost 6 bases. CDR3 size: 15 residues. Germline-derived CDR1 and CDR2 are MNHEY and SMNVEV (reference sequence).

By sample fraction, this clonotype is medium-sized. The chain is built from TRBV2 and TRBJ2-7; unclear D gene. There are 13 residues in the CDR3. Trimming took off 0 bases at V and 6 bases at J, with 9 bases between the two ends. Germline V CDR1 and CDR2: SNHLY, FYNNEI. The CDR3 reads CASSEAVGSEQYF. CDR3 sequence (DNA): TGTGCCAGCAGTGAAGCGGTCGGGTCCGAGCAGTACTTC.

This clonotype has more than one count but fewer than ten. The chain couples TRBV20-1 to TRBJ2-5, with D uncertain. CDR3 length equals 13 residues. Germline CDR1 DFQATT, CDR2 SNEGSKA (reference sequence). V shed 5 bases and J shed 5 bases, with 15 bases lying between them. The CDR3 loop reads CSAPVVRSETQYF. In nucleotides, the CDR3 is TGCAGTGCTCCTGTAGTACGATCGGAGACCCAGTACTTC.

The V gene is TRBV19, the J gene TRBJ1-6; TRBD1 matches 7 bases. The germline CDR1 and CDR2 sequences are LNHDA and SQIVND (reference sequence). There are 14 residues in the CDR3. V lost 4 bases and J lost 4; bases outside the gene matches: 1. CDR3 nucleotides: TGTGCCAGTAGTAACAGGGGTTATAATTCACCCCTCCACTTT. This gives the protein CASSNRGYNSPLHF.

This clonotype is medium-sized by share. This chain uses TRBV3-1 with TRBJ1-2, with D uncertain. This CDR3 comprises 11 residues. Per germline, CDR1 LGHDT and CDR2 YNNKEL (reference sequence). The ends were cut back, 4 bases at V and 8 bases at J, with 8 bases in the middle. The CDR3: CASSREKGYTF. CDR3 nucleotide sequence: TGTGCCAGCAGCCGGGAGAAGGGCTACACCTTC. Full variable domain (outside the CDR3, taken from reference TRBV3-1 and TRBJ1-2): DTAVSQTPKYLVTQMGNDKSIKCEQNLGHDTMYWYKQDSKKFLKIMFSYNNKELIINETVPNRFSPKSPDKAHLNLHINSLELGDSAVYFCASSREKGYTFGSGTRLTVV.

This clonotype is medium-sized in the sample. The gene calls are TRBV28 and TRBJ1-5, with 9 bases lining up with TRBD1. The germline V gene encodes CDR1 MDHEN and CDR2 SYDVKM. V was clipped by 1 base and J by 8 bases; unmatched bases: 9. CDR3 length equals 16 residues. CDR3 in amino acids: CASSLSTGGEGKPQHF. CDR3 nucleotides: TGTGCCAGCAGTTTATCGACAGGGGGTGAGGGGAAGCCCCAGCATTTT.

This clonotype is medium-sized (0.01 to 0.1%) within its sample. As DNA, the CDR3 is TGTGCCAGCAGTTTTGGCCCAACCGAGGGACAGGGGGCCCTTAATGAAAAACTGTTTTTT. This sequence encodes CASSFGPTEGQGALNEKLFF. The rearrangement links TRBV28 to TRBJ1-4, with 12 bases fitting TRBD1. The CDR3 sequence is 20 residues long. V was pared by 3 bases and J by 4 bases, with 15 bases of the junction left unmatched. CDR1 and CDR2 (germline): MDHEN, SYDVKM.